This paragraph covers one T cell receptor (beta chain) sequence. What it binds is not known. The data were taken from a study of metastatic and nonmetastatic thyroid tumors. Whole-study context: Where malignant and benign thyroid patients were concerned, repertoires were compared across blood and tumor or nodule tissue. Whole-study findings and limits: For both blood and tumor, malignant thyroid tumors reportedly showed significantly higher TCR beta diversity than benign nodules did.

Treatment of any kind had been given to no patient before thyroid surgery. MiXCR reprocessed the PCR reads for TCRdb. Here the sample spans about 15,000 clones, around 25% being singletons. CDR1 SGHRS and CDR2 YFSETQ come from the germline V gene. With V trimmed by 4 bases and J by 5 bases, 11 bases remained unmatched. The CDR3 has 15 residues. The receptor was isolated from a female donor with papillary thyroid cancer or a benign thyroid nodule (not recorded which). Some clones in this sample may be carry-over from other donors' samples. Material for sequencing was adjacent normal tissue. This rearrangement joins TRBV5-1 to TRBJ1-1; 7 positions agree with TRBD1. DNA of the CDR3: TGCGCCAGCAGCAGGAGGTGGCAGGGGGATACTGAAGCTTTCTTT. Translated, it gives CASSRRWQGDTEAFF. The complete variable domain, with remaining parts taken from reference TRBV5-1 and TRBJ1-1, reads KAGVTQTPRYLIKTRGQQVTLSCSPISGHRSVSWYQQTPGQGLQFLFEYFSETQRNKGNFPGRFSGRQFSNSRSEMNVSTLELGDSALYLCASSRRWQGDTEAFFGQGTRLTVV.